The rows below give T cell receptor beta chains drawn from one sample of a study of blood T cell repertoires in COVID-19. Data came from immunoSEQ multiplex PCR; TCRdb stores just in-frame clones and leaves some out. The table includes a few hundred thousand clones, approximately 88% detected once. Sequenced input: peripheral blood. The receptors originated from a woman in her 70s with COVID-19, enrolled during active disease. Both conserved end residues are part of each CDR3. A D gene is named only where the DNA matches it firmly. Part of the rows lack a size; the others show once, few, many or a class for expanded clones.

J gene	V gene	D gene	clone size	CDR3 protein	CDR3 DNA
TRBJ2-1	TRBV27	TRBD2	NA	CASSLSGRAHNEQFF	TGTGCCAGCAGTTTAAGCGGGAGGGCCCATAATGAGCAGTTCTTC
TRBJ1-2	TRBV4-2	NA	few	CASSQDDRVYGYTF	TGTGCCAGCAGCCAAGATGACAGAGTCTATGGCTACACCTTC
TRBJ2-2	TRBV6-4	TRBD1	NA	CASSEAGTGAGELFF	TGTGCCAGCAGTGAAGCTGGGACAGGAGCCGGGGAGCTGTTTTTT
TRBJ1-5	TRBV27	TRBD1	NA	CASSPRQGGQPQHF	TGTGCCAGCAGCCCGCGGCAGGGGGGTCAGCCCCAGCATTTT
TRBJ1-3	TRBV9	TRBD1	few	CASSVGQRSSGNTIYF	TGTGCCAGCAGCGTGGGACAGCGAAGCTCTGGAAACACCATATATTTT
TRBJ1-5	TRBV15	NA	NA	CATSRDGQGYQPQHF	TGTGCCACCAGCAGAGATGGGCAGGGGTATCAGCCCCAGCATTTT
TRBJ1-2	TRBV11-2	NA	NA	CASSLRGNYGYTF	TGTGCCAGCAGCTTACGGGGGAACTATGGCTACACCTTC
TRBJ2-2	TRBV27	TRBD2	once	CASSFWTSYAGELFF	TGTGCCAGCAGTTTCTGGACTAGTTACGCCGGGGAGCTGTTTTTT
TRBJ2-7	TRBV15	TRBD2	NA	CATSSGQRELSYEQYF	TGTGCCACCAGCAGTGGACAGCGGGAGCTGTCCTACGAGCAGTACTTC
TRBJ2-3	TRBV2	NA	NA	CASSETSGTDTQYF	TGTGCCAGCAGTGAAACCAGCGGCACAGATACGCAGTATTTT
TRBJ1-2	TRBV28	TRBD1	NA	CASSFSAPGQGYGYTF	TGTGCCAGCAGTTTTTCGGCCCCGGGACAGGGATATGGCTACACCTTC
TRBJ2-7	TRBV27	NA	NA	CASSLDGGLEQYF	TGTGCCAGCAGTTTAGACGGGGGGCTCGAGCAGTACTTC
TRBJ2-2	TRBV29-1	NA	NA	CSVARMGTGELFF	TGCAGCGTTGCCAGGATGGGCACCGGGGAGCTGTTTTTT
TRBJ2-1	TRBV20-1	NA	NA	CSATDFNEQFF	TGCAGTGCAACTGACTTTAATGAGCAGTTCTTC
TRBJ1-2	TRBV10-3	TRBD1	NA	CAISESYGTGRNGYTF	TGTGCCATCAGTGAGTCGTATGGGACAGGGAGAAATGGCTACACCTTC
TRBJ1-1	TRBV19	NA	NA	CASSITRAMNTEAFF	TGTGCCAGTAGTATTACTAGGGCAATGAACACTGAAGCTTTCTTT
TRBJ1-3	TRBV15	NA	NA	CATSRDVQGQGNTIYF	TGTGCCACCAGCAGAGATGTTCAGGGGCAGGGAAACACCATATATTTT
TRBJ2-1	TRBV12-3/TRBV12-4	NA	NA	CASTTRGYNEQFF	TGTGCCAGCACCACGCGGGGCTACAATGAGCAGTTCTTC
TRBJ1-5	TRBV4-1	NA	NA	CASSYNTNQPQHF	TGCGCCAGCAGCTATAACACGAATCAGCCCCAGCATTTT
TRBJ2-1	TRBV19	TRBD2	NA	CASSSLAGDSYNEQFF	TGTGCCAGTAGTTCACTAGCGGGAGATTCCTACAATGAGCAGTTCTTC
TRBJ1-1	TRBV29-1	NA	NA	CSVVGQPNTEAFF	TGCAGCGTTGTTGGACAGCCGAACACTGAAGCTTTCTTT
TRBJ1-3	TRBV4-3	NA	NA	CASSFRQGSGNTIYF	TGCGCCAGCAGCTTTCGTCAGGGTTCTGGAAACACCATATATTTT
TRBJ1-2	TRBV5-8	TRBD1	NA	CASSLPAGGIGYTF	TGTGCCAGCAGCTTGCCCGCAGGGGGAATTGGCTACACCTTC
TRBJ2-2	TRBV28	TRBD1	NA	CASRPGQDWTGELFF	TGTGCCAGCAGACCCGGACAGGATTGGACCGGGGAGCTGTTTTTT
TRBJ2-5	TRBV5-4	NA	NA	CASSLLGRETQYF	TGTGCCAGCAGCTTACTGGGGCGGGAGACCCAGTACTTC
TRBJ1-2	TRBV2	TRBD1	once	CASRWTGGNYGYTF	TGTGCCAGCAGATGGACAGGGGGGAACTATGGCTACACCTTC
TRBJ2-1	TRBV6-4	NA	NA	CASHPREDEQFF	TGTGCCAGCCATCCTCGGGAAGATGAGCAGTTCTTC
TRBJ2-1	TRBV4-3	TRBD2	NA	CASSRGRGSYNEQFF	TGCGCCAGCAGCCGCGGGAGGGGGTCCTACAATGAGCAGTTCTTC
TRBJ1-4	TRBV4-1	NA	NA	CASSPWGTNEKLFF	TGCGCCAGCAGCCCGTGGGGGACAAATGAAAAACTGTTTTTT
TRBJ2-2	TRBV24-1	TRBD2	NA	CATSASGSAGFGELFF	TGTGCCACCAGTGCCAGCGGGAGCGCCGGGTTCGGGGAGCTGTTTTTT
TRBJ2-1	TRBV18	NA	NA	CASSRDSSYNEQFF	TGTGCCAGCTCGCGGGACAGCTCCTACAATGAGCAGTTCTTC
TRBJ1-1	TRBV5-1	NA	NA	CASYGGQTEAFF	TGCGCCAGTTACGGGGGGCAAACTGAAGCTTTCTTT
TRBJ1-1	TRBV7-9	NA	few	CASSLGKSGYTEAFF	TGTGCCAGCAGCTTAGGTAAGAGCGGGTACACTGAAGCTTTCTTT
TRBJ1-1	TRBV27	NA	NA	CASSFTRDTEAFF	TGTGCCAGCAGTTTTACGAGGGACACTGAAGCTTTCTTT
TRBJ1-1	TRBV7-9	NA	NA	CASSSMGVSTEAFF	TGTGCCAGCAGCTCAATGGGAGTTAGCACTGAAGCTTTCTTT
TRBJ2-3	TRBV6-1	NA	NA	CASSFSGDTQYF	TGTGCCAGCTCCTTTAGCGGAGATACGCAGTATTTT
TRBJ1-1	TRBV29-1	NA	NA	CSVEQGMNTEAFF	TGCAGCGTTGAACAGGGGATGAACACTGAAGCTTTCTTT
TRBJ2-2	TRBV7-2	TRBD1	NA	CASSPGQVPGELFF	TGTGCCAGCAGCCCGGGACAGGTCCCCGGGGAGCTGTTTTTT
TRBJ2-5	TRBV6-2/TRBV6-3	NA	once	CASSYRSVAQYF	TGTGCCAGCAGTTACCGTAGCGTGGCCCAGTACTTC
TRBJ2-1	TRBV7-9	NA	NA	CASSLTSGSDNEQFF	TGTGCCAGCAGCTTAACCAGCGGGTCAGACAATGAGCAGTTCTTC
TRBJ1-4	TRBV19	NA	NA	CASSMGRDEKLFF	TGTGCCAGTAGTATGGGCAGGGATGAAAAACTGTTTTTT
TRBJ1-2	TRBV5-4	TRBD1	NA	CASSSRQGLSYGYTF	TGTGCCAGCAGCTCCCGACAGGGTTTATCCTATGGCTACACCTTC
TRBJ2-7	TRBV5-1	TRBD1	NA	CASSSGLRTGENEQYF	TGCGCCAGCAGCTCCGGTCTCAGGACAGGGGAGAACGAGCAGTACTTC
TRBJ2-2	TRBV18	NA	few	CASSPDSNTGELFF	TGTGCCAGCTCACCGGACAGTAACACCGGGGAGCTGTTTTTT
TRBJ1-5	TRBV18	NA	NA	CASSPPGEPQHF	TGTGCCAGCTCACCTCCGGGGGAGCCCCAGCATTTT
TRBJ2-1	TRBV5-1	TRBD2	NA	CASSKTGISSGSGFSEQFF	TGCGCCAGCAGCAAAACAGGGATTAGTAGCGGGAGTGGCTTTTCTGAGCAGTTCTTC
TRBJ2-1	TRBV4-1	TRBD1	NA	CASSLSGTGARYNEQFF	TGCGCCAGCAGCCTTTCTGGGACAGGGGCACGCTACAATGAGCAGTTCTTC
TRBJ2-5	TRBV29-1	NA	NA	CSTRGFQIGETQYF	TGCAGCACGAGAGGATTCCAAATTGGAGAGACCCAGTACTTC
TRBJ1-5	TRBV12-3/TRBV12-4	NA	once	CASNLGGNQPQHF	TGTGCCAGTAATCTGGGGGGGAATCAGCCCCAGCATTTT
TRBJ2-7	TRBV4-2	NA	few	CASSQETGLGEQYF	TGTGCCAGCAGCCAAGAAACAGGGTTGGGCGAGCAGTACTTC
TRBJ1-2	TRBV7-8	NA	NA	CASSLATNSYTF	TGTGCCAGCAGCTTAGCGACAAATAGCTACACCTTC
TRBJ1-3	TRBV5-1	TRBD1	NA	CASSRDRGISGNTIYF	TGCGCCAGCAGCAGGGACAGGGGGATCTCTGGAAACACCATATATTTT
TRBJ1-2	TRBV29-1	TRBD1	NA	CSVDRDNYGYTF	TGCAGCGTCGACAGGGATAACTATGGCTACACCTTC
TRBJ2-2	TRBV6-2/TRBV6-3	NA	NA	CASSSVGRGKTGELFF	TGTGCCAGCAGTTCTGTAGGGAGGGGGAAGACCGGGGAGCTGTTTTTT
TRBJ1-4	TRBV19	NA	NA	CASSMRDEKLFF	TGTGCCAGTAGTATGAGGGATGAAAAACTGTTTTTT
TRBJ2-7	TRBV6-5	NA	NA	CASSYERGSEQYF	TGTGCCAGCAGTTACGAAAGGGGGTCCGAGCAGTACTTC
TRBJ2-2	TRBV24-1	NA	NA	CATSALTRTGELFF	TGTGCCACCAGTGCCCTGACTCGGACCGGGGAGCTGTTTTTT